A selection of T cell receptor beta chains follows, all from one sample in a study of blood T cell repertoires in COVID-19. Assay: immunoSEQ multiplex PCR; the TCRdb copy retains only in-frame clones and omits some. The sample carries fewer than 400,000 clones, roughly 90% recorded once. Sequencing was carried out using peripheral blood. These receptors were collected from a woman aged 30 to 39 with COVID-19, enrolled during active disease. Each CDR3 is given with its conserved first and last residue. The D gene is left open where the match is weak. The size entry is marked missing in some rows and otherwise reads once, few, many or a size class.

D gene	clone size	J gene	V gene	CDR3 protein	CDR3 DNA
TRBD2	NA	TRBJ2-3	TRBV5-1	CASSLFGLAGADTQYF	TGCGCCAGCAGCTTGTTCGGACTAGCGGGAGCAGATACGCAGTATTTT
NA	once	TRBJ1-2	TRBV5-5	CASSALDRNYGYTF	TGTGCCAGCAGCGCGCTGGACAGAAACTATGGCTACACCTTC
NA	NA	TRBJ1-5	TRBV27	CASGTGYSNQPQHF	TGTGCCAGCGGTACGGGGTATAGCAATCAGCCCCAGCATTTT
NA	NA	TRBJ1-2	TRBV30	CAWSVPLALVGYTF	TGTGCCTGGAGTGTACCCTTAGCCTTGGTTGGCTACACCTTC
TRBD1	NA	TRBJ1-1	TRBV19	CASSTGGPNTEAFF	TGTGCCAGTAGTACAGGGGGGCCGAACACTGAAGCTTTCTTT
TRBD1	NA	TRBJ1-2	TRBV18	CASSEGGSYGYTF	TGTGCCAGCTCGGAAGGGGGCAGCTATGGCTACACCTTC
NA	NA	TRBJ1-6	TRBV2	CASSENRSPLHF	TGTGCCAGCAGTGAAAATCGGTCACCCCTCCACTTT
TRBD1	NA	TRBJ1-5	TRBV2	CASSAKYTGGNQPQHF	TGTGCCAGCAGTGCCAAGTATACAGGGGGCAATCAGCCCCAGCATTTT
TRBD2	once	TRBJ2-2	TRBV9	CASSSIRGAGELFF	TGTGCCAGCAGCTCCATCCGGGGGGCCGGGGAGCTGTTTTTT
TRBD1	NA	TRBJ1-6	TRBV30	CAWDLGVTGGNSPLHF	TGTGCCTGGGATCTCGGAGTGACAGGGGGTAATTCACCCCTCCACTTT
NA	NA	TRBJ2-3	TRBV6-5	CASSYDSESTDTQYF	TGTGCCAGCAGTTACGACAGCGAGAGCACAGATACGCAGTATTTT
NA	NA	TRBJ2-5	TRBV11-2	CASSPLRDRQETQYF	TGTGCCAGCAGCCCCCTCCGAGACAGGCAAGAGACCCAGTACTTC
TRBD1	NA	TRBJ1-1	TRBV6-2/TRBV6-3	CASSHGPGQRMNTEAFF	TGTGCCAGCAGTCACGGACCGGGACAGAGGATGAACACTGAAGCTTTCTTT
TRBD1	NA	TRBJ1-1	TRBV3-1/TRBV3-2	CASCQGGSMNTEAFF	TGTGCCAGCTGCCAGGGGGGGAGCATGAACACTGAAGCTTTCTTT
TRBD1	NA	TRBJ1-1	TRBV27	CASSHRGPDEAFF	TGTGCCAGCAGTCACAGGGGACCTGATGAAGCTTTCTTT
TRBD2	NA	TRBJ2-3	TRBV5-4	CASSTSGSKTDTQYF	TGTGCCAGCAGCACTAGCGGGAGTAAGACAGATACGCAGTATTTT
TRBD2	NA	TRBJ2-7	TRBV7-8	CASSLVWREGAYEQYF	TGTGCCAGCAGCTTAGTATGGCGGGAGGGGGCCTACGAGCAGTACTTC
TRBD1	NA	TRBJ1-1	TRBV27	CASSLTGGSTEAFF	TGTGCCAGCAGTCTCACAGGGGGCTCGACTGAAGCTTTCTTT
NA	once	TRBJ2-3	TRBV7-2	CASSLGGSAITDTQYF	TGTGCCAGCAGCTTAGGAGGTAGCGCCATCACAGATACGCAGTATTTT
NA	NA	TRBJ2-7	TRBV27	CASSLSRGPTYEQYF	TGTGCCAGCAGTTTATCCAGGGGCCCTACCTACGAGCAGTACTTC
NA	NA	TRBJ2-5	TRBV5-4	CASSLTSQETQYF	TGTGCCAGCAGCCTAACGTCCCAAGAGACCCAGTACTTC
TRBD2	NA	TRBJ2-3	TRBV29-1	CSVEIAGVTDTQYF	TGCAGCGTTGAAATAGCGGGAGTTACAGATACGCAGTATTTT
NA	NA	TRBJ2-1	TRBV10-3	CAIADPGVRGNEQFF	TGTGCCATCGCCGACCCAGGGGTTAGGGGCAATGAGCAGTTCTTC
TRBD1	NA	TRBJ1-2	TRBV7-2	CASSLGQGASYGYTF	TGTGCCAGCAGCTTAGGACAGGGGGCGAGCTATGGCTACACCTTC
NA	NA	TRBJ2-5	TRBV12-3/TRBV12-4	CASSFQIQETQYF	TGTGCCAGCAGTTTTCAGATCCAAGAGACCCAGTACTTC
TRBD1	NA	TRBJ1-4	TRBV5-1	CASSMTGGVVEKLFF	TGCGCCAGCAGCATGACAGGGGGCGTTGTTGAAAAACTGTTTTTT
NA	once	TRBJ2-2	TRBV6-5	CASSAGIRAGELFF	TGTGCCAGCAGCGCAGGGATTCGGGCCGGGGAGCTGTTTTTT
NA	NA	TRBJ1-4	TRBV27	CASSSRGSTNEKLFF	TGTGCCTCATCGAGCCGAGGGTCAACTAATGAAAAACTGTTTTTT
NA	NA	TRBJ2-7	TRBV5-1	CASSLALDFAYEQYF	TGCGCCAGCAGCTTGGCCTTGGACTTTGCCTACGAGCAGTACTTC